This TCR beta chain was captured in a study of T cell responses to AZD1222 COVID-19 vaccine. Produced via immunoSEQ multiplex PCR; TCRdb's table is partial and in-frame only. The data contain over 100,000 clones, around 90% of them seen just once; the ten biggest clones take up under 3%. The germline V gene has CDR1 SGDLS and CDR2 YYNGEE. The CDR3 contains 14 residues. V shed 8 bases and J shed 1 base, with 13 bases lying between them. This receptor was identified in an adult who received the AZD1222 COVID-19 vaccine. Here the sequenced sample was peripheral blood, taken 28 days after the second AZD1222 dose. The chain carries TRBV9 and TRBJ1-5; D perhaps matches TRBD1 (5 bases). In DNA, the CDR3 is TGTGCCAGACGAGGGGATGGGAGCAATCAGCCCCAGCATTTT. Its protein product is CARRGDGSNQPQHF.